The rows below give T cell receptor beta chains drawn from one sample of a study of metastatic and nonmetastatic thyroid tumors. TCRdb reanalyzed the PCR reads via MiXCR. The sample shows 13,000 or so clones, 23% of them seen only once. Source material: adjacent normal tissue. The receptors come from a female donor with papillary thyroid cancer or a benign thyroid nodule (not recorded which). Some clones in this sample may be carry-over from other donors' samples. CDR3s include the opening cysteine and the closing phenylalanine or tryptophan. D genes are given only for firm matches. Rows may omit the clone size; those that give it use once, few, many or a size class.

TRBV28	medium-sized	TRBD1	TRBJ2-7	TGTGCCAGCAGTTTGGGGGCAGGGGGACCGATCGAGCAGTACTTC	CASSLGAGGPIEQYF
TRBV27	medium-sized	NA	TRBJ1-2	TGTGCCAGCAGTCTTGTACCTGGAAGTGGCTACACCTTC	CASSLVPGSGYTF
TRBV6-1	many	NA	TRBJ1-5	TGTGCCAGCAGTCAAGCAGGGGAAACTTTTTATAGCAATCAGCCCCAGCATTTT	CASSQAGETFYSNQPQHF
TRBV7-2	NA	TRBD2	TRBJ2-7	TGTGCCAGCACCTTCGGGACTATCGGCTCCTACGAGCAGTACTTC	CASTFGTIGSYEQYF
TRBV6-1	few	NA	TRBJ2-7	TGTGCCAGCAGTGCAACAAATGGCTACGAGCAGTACTTC	CASSATNGYEQYF
TRBV7-9	few	NA	TRBJ2-7	TGTGCCAGCAGCCTACAACCCTACGAGCAGTACTTC	CASSLQPYEQYF
TRBV7-2	NA	NA	TRBJ2-7	TGTGCCAGCAGCTTAGAAGGGCATGGCTACAACTTC	CASSLEGHGYNF
TRBV25-1	few	NA	TRBJ1-2	TGTGCCAGCAGCCTGGGGACTAACTATGGCTACACCTTC	CASSLGTNYGYTF
TRBV5-1	NA	TRBD1	TRBJ2-7	TGCGCCAGCAGCATGGGACAGGGCTTCACCTACGAGCAGTACTTC	CASSMGQGFTYEQYF
TRBV20-1	once	NA	TRBJ2-5	TGCAGTTCTAGTTGTCGGGGGGCAGAGACCCAGTACTTC	CSSSCRGAETQYF